Each of the 9 T cell receptor beta chains below was sequenced from the same sample in a study of identical twins. Each CDR3 protein gets one entry after TCRdb re-called the 5' RACE reads with MiXCR. The table lists 350,000 to 500,000 distinct CDR3 sequences, under 20% of them singletons, with around 10% in the top ten. Sample: naive T cells sorted from blood. These receptors all stem from a man aged 50-59 years in good health.

This clonotype appeared many times. The chain uses TRBV9 and TRBJ2-3, with TRBD2 matching 14 bases. Unmatched junction bases numbered 8, after V lost 4 bases and J lost 4 bases. Germline lookup yields CDR1 SGDLS and CDR2 YYNGEE. CDR3 length equals 17 residues. The CDR3 DNA reads as TGTGCCAGCAGCCCAGGGACTAGCGGGGGATTTGCAGATACGCAGTATTTT. This translates into CASSPGTSGGFADTQYF.

This clonotype has only a few counts. The CDR3: CASSLEVAYTIYF. The CDR3, as DNA: TGTGCCAGCAGCTTAGAGGTGGCATACACCATATATTTT. The chain links TRBV7-2 to TRBJ1-3; D unresolved. Trimming took 1 base from V and 8 from J, leaving 9 bases between them. There are 13 residues in the CDR3. Germline CDR1 reads SGHTA; CDR2 reads FQGNSA.

V gene TRBV14 combines with J gene TRBJ2-7; TRBD1 agrees at 8 bases. CDR3 length: 15 amino acids. Germline V gene lookup returns CDR1 SGHDN and CDR2 FVKESK. The V and J ends lost 1 base and 7 bases, in that order; junction bases with no gene match: 9. The DNA for the CDR3 is TGTGCCAGCAGCCAAGCAGGACAGGGTGGGCGGGAGCAGTACTTC. This encodes CASSQAGQGGREQYF.

This clonotype was seen a few times. This chain connects TRBV4-3 to TRBJ2-2; possibly TRBD2 for D (6 bases). The CDR3 runs to 19 residues. CDR1 and CDR2 from the germline V gene are LGHNA and YSLEER. Trimming took off 1 base at V and 4 bases at J, with 22 bases between the two ends. For the CDR3, the DNA is TGCGCCAGCAGCCAAGGGTATCGCAGGCCCCCCGGGGGCACCGGGGAGCTGTTTTTT. Its translation is CASSQGYRRPPGGTGELFF.

This clonotype has more than one count but fewer than ten. CDR3 amino acids: CATSDTNTGGPNTGELFF. CDR3 nucleotides: TGTGCCACCAGTGATACCAACACAGGGGGCCCGAACACCGGGGAGCTGTTTTTT. V usage is TRBV24-1 and J usage is TRBJ2-2; 9 bases agree with TRBD1. CDR3 length: 18 amino acids. V was pared by 3 bases and J by 0 bases, with 7 bases of the junction left unmatched. Per germline, CDR1 KGHDR and CDR2 SFDVKD.

The chain carries TRBV11-1 and TRBJ2-1; 7 bases align to TRBD1. This CDR3 contains 19 residues. J gave up 0 bases and V 5 bases, and 16 bases lay outside the gene matches. The germline V gene has CDR1 SGHAT and CDR2 FQDESV (reference sequence). CDR3 sequence (DNA): TGTGCCAGCAGCAAAATACTGGCAGGGGGTTCGGGCTCCTACAATGAGCAGTTCTTC. Amino acids: CASSKILAGGSGSYNEQFF. The complete variable domain, with remaining parts taken from reference TRBV11-1 and TRBJ2-1, reads EAEVAQSPRYKITEKSQAVAFWCDPISGHATLYWYRQILGQGPELLVQFQDESVVDDSQLPKDRFSAERLKGVDSTLKIQPAELGDSAMYLCASSKILAGGSGSYNEQFFGPGTRLTVL.

This clonotype was seen ten or more times. This chain uses TRBV7-2 with TRBJ2-4; D is unresolved. Trimming removed 5 bases from V and 0 bases from J, with 11 bases in between. Germline V gives CDR1 SGHTA, CDR2 FQGNSA. This CDR3 comprises 15 residues. In DNA form, the CDR3 reads TGTGCCAGCAGCCGGCAGCAACTAGCCAAAAACATTCAGTACTTC. Its protein is CASSRQQLAKNIQYF.

The V and J genes are TRBV18 and TRBJ2-7, with D perhaps TRBD1 or TRBD2 (5 bases each). This CDR3 region has 14 residues. Germline loops: CDR1 KGHSH, CDR2 LQKENI. The V end lost 3 bases, the J end lost 3 bases, and 12 bases lay between the germline ends. The DNA for the CDR3 is TGTGCCAGCTCACCTTATCGGGACGGCTACGAGCAGTACTTC. It yields the protein CASSPYRDGYEQYF.

CDR3 in amino acids: CATSGRGELFF. The CDR3 region has the DNA TGTGCCACCTCGGGTAGGGGGGAGCTGTTTTTT. V is TRBV28 and J is TRBJ2-2; D ambiguous. Germline CDR1 is MDHEN and CDR2 is SYDVKM. The V end lost 10 bases, the J end lost 8 bases, and 11 bases lay between the germline ends. CDR3 length: 11 residues.